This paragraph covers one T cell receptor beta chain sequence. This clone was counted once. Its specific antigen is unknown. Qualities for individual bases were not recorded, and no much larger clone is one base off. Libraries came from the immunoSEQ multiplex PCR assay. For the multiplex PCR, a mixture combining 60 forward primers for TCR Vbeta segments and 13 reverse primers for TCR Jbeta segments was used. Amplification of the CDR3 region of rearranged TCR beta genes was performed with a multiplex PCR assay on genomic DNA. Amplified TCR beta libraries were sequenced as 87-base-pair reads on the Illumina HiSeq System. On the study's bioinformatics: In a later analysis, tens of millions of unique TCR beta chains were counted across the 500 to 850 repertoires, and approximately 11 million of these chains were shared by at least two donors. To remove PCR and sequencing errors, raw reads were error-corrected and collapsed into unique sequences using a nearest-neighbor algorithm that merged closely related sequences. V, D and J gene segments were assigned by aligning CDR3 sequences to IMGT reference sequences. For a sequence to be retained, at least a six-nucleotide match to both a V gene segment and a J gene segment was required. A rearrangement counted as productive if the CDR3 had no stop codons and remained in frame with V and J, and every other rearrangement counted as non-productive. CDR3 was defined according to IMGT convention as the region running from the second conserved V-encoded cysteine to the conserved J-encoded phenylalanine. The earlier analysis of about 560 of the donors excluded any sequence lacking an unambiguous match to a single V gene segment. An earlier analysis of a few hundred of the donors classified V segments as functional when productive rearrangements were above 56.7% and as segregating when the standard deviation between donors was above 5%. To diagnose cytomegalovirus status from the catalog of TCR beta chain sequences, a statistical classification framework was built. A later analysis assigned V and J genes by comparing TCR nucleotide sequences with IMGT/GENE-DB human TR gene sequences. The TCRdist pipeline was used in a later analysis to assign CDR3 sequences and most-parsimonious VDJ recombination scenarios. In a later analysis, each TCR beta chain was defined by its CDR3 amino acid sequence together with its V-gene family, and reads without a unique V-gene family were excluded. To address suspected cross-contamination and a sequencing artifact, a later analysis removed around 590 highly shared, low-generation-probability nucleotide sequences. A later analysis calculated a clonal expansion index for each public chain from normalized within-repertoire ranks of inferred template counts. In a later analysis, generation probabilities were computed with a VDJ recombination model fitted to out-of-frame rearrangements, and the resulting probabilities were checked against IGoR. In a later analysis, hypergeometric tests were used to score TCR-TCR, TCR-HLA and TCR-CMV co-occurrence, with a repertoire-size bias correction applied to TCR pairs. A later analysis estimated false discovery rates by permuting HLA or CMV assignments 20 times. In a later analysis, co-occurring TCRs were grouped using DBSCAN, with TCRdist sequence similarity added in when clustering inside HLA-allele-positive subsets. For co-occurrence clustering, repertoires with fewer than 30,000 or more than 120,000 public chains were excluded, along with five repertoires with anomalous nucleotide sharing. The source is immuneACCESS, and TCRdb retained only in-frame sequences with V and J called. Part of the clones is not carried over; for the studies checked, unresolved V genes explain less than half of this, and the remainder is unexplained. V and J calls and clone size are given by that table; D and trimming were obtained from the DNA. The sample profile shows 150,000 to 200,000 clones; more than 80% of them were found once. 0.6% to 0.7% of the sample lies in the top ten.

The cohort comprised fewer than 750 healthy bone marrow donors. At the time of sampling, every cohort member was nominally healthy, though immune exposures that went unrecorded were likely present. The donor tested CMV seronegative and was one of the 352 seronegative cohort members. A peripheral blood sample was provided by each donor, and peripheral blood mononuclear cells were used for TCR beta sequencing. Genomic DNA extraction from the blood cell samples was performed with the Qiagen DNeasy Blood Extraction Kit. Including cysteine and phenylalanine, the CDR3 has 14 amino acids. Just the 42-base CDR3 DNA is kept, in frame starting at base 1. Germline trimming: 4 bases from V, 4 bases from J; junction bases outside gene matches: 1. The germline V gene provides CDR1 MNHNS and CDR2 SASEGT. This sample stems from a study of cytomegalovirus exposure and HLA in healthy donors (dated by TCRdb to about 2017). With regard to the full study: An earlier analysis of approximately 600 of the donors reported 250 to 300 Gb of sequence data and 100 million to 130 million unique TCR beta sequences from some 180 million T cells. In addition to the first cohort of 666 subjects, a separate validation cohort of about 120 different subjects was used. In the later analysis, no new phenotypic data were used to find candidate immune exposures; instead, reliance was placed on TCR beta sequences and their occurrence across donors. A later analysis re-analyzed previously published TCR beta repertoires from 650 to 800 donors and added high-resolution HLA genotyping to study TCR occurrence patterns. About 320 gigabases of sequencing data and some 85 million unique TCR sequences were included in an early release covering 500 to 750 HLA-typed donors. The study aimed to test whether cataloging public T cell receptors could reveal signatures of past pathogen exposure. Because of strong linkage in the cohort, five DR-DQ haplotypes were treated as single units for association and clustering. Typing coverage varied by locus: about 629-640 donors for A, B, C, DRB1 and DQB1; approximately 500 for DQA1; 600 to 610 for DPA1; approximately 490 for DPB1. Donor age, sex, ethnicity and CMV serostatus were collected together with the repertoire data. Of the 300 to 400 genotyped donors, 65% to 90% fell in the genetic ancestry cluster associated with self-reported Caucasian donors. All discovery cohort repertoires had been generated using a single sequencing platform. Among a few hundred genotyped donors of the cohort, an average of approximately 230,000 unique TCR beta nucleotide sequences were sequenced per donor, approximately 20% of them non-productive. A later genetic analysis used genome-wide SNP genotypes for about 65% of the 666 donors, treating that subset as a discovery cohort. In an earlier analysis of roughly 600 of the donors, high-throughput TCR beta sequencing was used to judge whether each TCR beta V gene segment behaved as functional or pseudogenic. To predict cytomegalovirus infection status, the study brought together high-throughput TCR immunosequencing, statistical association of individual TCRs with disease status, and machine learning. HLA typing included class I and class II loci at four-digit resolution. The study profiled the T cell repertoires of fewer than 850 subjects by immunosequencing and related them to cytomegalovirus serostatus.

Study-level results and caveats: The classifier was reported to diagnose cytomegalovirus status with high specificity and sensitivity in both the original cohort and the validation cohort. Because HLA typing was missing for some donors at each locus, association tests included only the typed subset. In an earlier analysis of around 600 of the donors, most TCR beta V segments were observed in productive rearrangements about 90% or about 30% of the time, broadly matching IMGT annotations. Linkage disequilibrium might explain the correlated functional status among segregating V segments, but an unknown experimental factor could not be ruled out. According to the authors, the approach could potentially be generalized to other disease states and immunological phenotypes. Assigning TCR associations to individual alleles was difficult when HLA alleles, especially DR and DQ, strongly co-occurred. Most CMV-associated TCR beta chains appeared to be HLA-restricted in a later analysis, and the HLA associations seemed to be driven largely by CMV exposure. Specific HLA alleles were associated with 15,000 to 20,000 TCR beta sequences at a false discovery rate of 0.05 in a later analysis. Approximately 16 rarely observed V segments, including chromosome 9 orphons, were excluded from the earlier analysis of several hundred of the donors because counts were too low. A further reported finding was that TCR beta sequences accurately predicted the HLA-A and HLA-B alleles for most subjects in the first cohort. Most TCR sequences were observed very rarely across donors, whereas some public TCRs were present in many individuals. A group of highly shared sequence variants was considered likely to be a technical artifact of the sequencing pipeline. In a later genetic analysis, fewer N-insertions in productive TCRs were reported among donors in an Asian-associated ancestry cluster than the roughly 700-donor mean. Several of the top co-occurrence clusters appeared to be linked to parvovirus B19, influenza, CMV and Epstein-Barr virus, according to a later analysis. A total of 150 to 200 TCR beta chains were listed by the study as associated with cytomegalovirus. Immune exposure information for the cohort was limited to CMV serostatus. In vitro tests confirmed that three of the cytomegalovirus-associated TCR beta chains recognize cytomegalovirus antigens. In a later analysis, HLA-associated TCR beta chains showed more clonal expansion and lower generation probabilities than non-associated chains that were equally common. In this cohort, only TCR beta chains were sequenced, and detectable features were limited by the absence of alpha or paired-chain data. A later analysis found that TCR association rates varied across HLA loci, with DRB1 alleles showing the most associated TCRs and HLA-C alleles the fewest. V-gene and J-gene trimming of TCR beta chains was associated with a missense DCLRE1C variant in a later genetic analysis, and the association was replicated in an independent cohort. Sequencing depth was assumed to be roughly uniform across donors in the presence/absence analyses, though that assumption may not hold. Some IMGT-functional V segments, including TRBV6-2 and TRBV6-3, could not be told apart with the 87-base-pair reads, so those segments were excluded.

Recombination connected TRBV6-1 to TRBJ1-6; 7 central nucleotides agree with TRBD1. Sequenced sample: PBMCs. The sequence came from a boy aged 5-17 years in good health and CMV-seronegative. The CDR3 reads CASSAGGYNSPLHF. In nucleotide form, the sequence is TGTGCCAGCAGTGCAGGGGGATATAATTCACCCCTCCACTTT.